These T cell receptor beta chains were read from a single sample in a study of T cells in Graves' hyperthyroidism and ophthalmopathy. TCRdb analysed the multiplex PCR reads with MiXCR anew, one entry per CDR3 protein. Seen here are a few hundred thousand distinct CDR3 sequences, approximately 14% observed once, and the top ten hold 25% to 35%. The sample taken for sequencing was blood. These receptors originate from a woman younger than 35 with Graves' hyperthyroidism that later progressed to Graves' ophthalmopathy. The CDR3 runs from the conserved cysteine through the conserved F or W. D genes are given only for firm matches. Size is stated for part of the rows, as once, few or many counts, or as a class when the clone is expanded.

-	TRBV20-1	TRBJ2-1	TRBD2	TGCAGTGCTACCGGGACTAGCGGGATCTACAATGAGCAGTTCTTC	CSATGTSGIYNEQFF
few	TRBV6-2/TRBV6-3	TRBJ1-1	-	TGTGCCAGCAACCCTAGACAGCTCGGCAACACTGAAGCTTTCTTT	CASNPRQLGNTEAFF
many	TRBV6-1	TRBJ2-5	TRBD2	TGTGCCAGCAGTGAGCTAGCGGGAGCCCAAGAGACCCAGTACTTC	CASSELAGAQETQYF
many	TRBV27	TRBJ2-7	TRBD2	TGTGCCAGCAGTTTATCAGTCGCGGGAGGGTACTACGAGCAGTACTTC	CASSLSVAGGYYEQYF
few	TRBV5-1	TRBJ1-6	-	TGCGCCAGCAGCTTGAGTGTCTTTAGGGGATCTGATTCACCCCTCCACTTT	CASSLSVFRGSDSPLHF
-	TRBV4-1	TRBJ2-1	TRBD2	TGCGCCAGCAGCCAATTGATCCCTGCGGGAGGACCTAACAATGAGCAGTTCTTC	CASSQLIPAGGPNNEQFF
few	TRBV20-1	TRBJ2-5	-	TGCAGTGCTAGTCCCGCACCTCCAACAGGGTTGGGGGAGACCCAGTACTTC	CSASPAPPTGLGETQYF
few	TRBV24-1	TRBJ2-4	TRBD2	TGTGCCACCAGTGGGGGGACTAGCGGAGACGGGGCCAAAAACATTCAGTACTTC	CATSGGTSGDGAKNIQYF
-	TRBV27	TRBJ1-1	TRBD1	TGTGCCAGCAGTTTAACCCCACCCTCCCACAGGGGGCTGAACACTGAAGCTTTCTTT	CASSLTPPSHRGLNTEAFF
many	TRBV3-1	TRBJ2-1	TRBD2	TGTGCCAGCAGCCCCTATTGGGTAGCGGGATACCATGAGCAGTTCTTC	CASSPYWVAGYHEQFF
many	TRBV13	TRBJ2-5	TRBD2	TGTGCCAGCAGCTACCAACGGGAGGGCCTGGTGGAGACCCAGTACTTC	CASSYQREGLVETQYF
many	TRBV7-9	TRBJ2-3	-	TGTGCCAGCAGCTTACTCGACCAGGCAGATACGCAGTATTTT	CASSLLDQADTQYF
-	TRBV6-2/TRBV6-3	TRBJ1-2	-	TGTGCCAGCAGAACCGAACTACAGGGCAGAGCTAACTATGGCTACACCTTC	CASRTELQGRANYGYTF
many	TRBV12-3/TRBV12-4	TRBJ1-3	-	TGTGCCAGCAGTTTAGCAGGGTTTGGAAACACCATATATTTT	CASSLAGFGNTIYF
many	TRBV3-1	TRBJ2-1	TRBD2	TGTGCCAGCAGCACAAGCGGGGGCCATGAGCAGTTCTTC	CASSTSGGHEQFF
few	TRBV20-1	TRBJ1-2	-	TGCAGTGCTAGATCTCCGGGACCCTATGGCTACACCTTC	CSARSPGPYGYTF
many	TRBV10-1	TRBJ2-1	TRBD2	TGCGCCAGCAGTGTAGGAGCGGGAGTTTGGTGGGATGAGCAGTTCTTC	CASSVGAGVWWDEQFF
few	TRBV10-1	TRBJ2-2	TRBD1	TGCGCCAGCAGTGTAGCAGGGGGTACCGGGGAGCTGTTTTTT	CASSVAGGTGELFF
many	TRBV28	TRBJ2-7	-	TGTGCCAGCAGTCGATCCGGGTACTACGAGCAGTACTTC	CASSRSGYYEQYF
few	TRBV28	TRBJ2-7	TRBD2	TGTGCCAGCAGTTTAGATCCGGGACTAGCGGGATCCTACGAGCAGTACTTC	CASSLDPGLAGSYEQYF
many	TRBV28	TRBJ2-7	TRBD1	TGTGCCAGCAGTGTCACAGGGGGTTTCTCCTACGAGCAGTACTTC	CASSVTGGFSYEQYF
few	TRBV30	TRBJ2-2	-	TGTGCCTGGAGTGTTAGGTCTGTTGCCGGGGAGCTGTTTTTT	CAWSVRSVAGELFF
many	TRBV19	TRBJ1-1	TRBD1	TGTGCCAGTAGTCCCAGACAGGGTGAAGCTTTCTTT	CASSPRQGEAFF
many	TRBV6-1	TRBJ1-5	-	TGTGCCAGCAGTTCAAGCGTTTGGAGCAATCAGCCCCAGCATTTT	CASSSSVWSNQPQHF
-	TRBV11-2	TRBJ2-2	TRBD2	TGTGCCAACAGCATAAAAGGGGGGGCCGGGACTAGCGGGAGGGGGAACACCGGGGAGCTGTTTTTT	CANSIKGGAGTSGRGNTGELFF
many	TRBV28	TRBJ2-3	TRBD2	TGTGCCAGCCGCTCGGCGGGGGAGGGCACAGATACGCAGTATTTT	CASRSAGEGTDTQYF
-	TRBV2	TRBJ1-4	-	TGTGCCAGCAGAATAGTCGGGGCGGCTAATGAAAAACTGTTTTTT	CASRIVGAANEKLFF
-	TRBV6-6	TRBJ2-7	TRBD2	TGTGCCAGCAGTTACCTCCTTAGCGGGAGGGCCAATAACGAGCAGTACTTC	CASSYLLSGRANNEQYF
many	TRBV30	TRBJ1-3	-	TGTGCCTGGAGTGACACTGGAAACACCATATATTTT	CAWSDTGNTIYF
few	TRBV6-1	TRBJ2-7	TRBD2	TGTGCCAGCAGTCCGTCAGCGGGGCTCTCCTACGAGCAGTACTTC	CASSPSAGLSYEQYF
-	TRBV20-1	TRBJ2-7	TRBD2	TGCAGTGCTAGAGCGTCGGCGGGAGTCTACGAGCAGTACTTC	CSARASAGVYEQYF
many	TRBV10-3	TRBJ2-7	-	TGTGCCGTCGATAGCGGCTCCTACGAGCAGTACTTC	CAVDSGSYEQYF
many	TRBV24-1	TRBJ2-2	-	TGTGCCACCAACCTATCCGGGGAGCTGTTTTTT	CATNLSGELFF
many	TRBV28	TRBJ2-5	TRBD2	TGTGCCAGCAGTTTTCGGGCGGGAGGGGAGACCCAGTACTTC	CASSFRAGGETQYF
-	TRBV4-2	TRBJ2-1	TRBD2	TGTGCCAGCAGCCAACCCCCGGGACTAGGGGACAATGAGCAGTTCTTC	CASSQPPGLGDNEQFF
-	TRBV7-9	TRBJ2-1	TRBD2	TGTGCCAGCAGCTTAGCCCACTTGACTAGCGGGAGGGCCATCGTTGAGCAGTTCTTC	CASSLAHLTSGRAIVEQFF
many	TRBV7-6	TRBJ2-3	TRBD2	TGTGCCAGCAGCTTACTAGCGGGAGAGGCAGATACGCAGTATTTT	CASSLLAGEADTQYF
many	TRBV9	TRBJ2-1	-	TGTGCCAGCAGCGCCGGAGGGCCAATTGATGAGCAGTTCTTC	CASSAGGPIDEQFF
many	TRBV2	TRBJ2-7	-	TGTGCCAGAGGAACCCAAACCGGGCACGAGCAGTACTTC	CARGTQTGHEQYF
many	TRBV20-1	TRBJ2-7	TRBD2	TGCAGTGCTAGGGAGCGGGATATCACCGAGCAGTACTTC	CSARERDITEQYF
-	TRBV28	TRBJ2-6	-	TGTGCCAGCAGGTTGAGACAGCACCCCTCTTCTGGGGCCAACGTCCTGACTTTC	CASRLRQHPSSGANVLTF
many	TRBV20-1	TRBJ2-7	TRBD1	TGCAGTGCCAGAGAAGGGACAGGGAATATGGAGCAGTACTTC	CSAREGTGNMEQYF
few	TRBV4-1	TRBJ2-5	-	TGCGCCAGCAGCCAAATAAATCGGGAAGAGACCCAGTACTTC	CASSQINREETQYF
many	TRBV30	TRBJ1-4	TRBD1	TGTGCCTGGGCAGACAGGGGGAAGGATGAAAAACTGTTTTTT	CAWADRGKDEKLFF
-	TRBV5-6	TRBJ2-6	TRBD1	TGTGCCAGCAGCTTGGTCCCGACAGGGGTTGGGGCCAACGTCCTGACTTTC	CASSLVPTGVGANVLTF
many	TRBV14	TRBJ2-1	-	TGTGCCAGCAGCCAACAGGGGGGAAGCTCCTACAATGAGCAGTTCTTC	CASSQQGGSSYNEQFF
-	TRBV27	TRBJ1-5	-	TGTGCCAGCAGTTTGAGCAGGTTCAATCAGCCCCAGCATTTT	CASSLSRFNQPQHF
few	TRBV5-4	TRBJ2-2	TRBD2	TGTGCCAGCAGCTTGGGCAGGGGGCGACTAGCGGGAGGGCCTGAGAACACCGGGGAGCTGTTTTTT	CASSLGRGRLAGGPENTGELFF
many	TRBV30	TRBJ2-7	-	TGTGCCTGGAGTGTACCAGTAGGGTTTAACGAGCAGTACTTC	CAWSVPVGFNEQYF
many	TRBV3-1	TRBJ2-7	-	TGTGCCAGCAGCCAAGACAGTCCCTACGAGCAGTACTTC	CASSQDSPYEQYF
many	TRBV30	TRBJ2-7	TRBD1	TGTGCCTGGACTGAACAGGGGGCGTTACCTCCTTACGAGCAGTACTTC	CAWTEQGALPPYEQYF
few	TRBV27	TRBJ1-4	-	TGTGCCAGCAGTTTATCGTCAGGGAGGGGTGGAAAACTGTTTTTT	CASSLSSGRGGKLFF